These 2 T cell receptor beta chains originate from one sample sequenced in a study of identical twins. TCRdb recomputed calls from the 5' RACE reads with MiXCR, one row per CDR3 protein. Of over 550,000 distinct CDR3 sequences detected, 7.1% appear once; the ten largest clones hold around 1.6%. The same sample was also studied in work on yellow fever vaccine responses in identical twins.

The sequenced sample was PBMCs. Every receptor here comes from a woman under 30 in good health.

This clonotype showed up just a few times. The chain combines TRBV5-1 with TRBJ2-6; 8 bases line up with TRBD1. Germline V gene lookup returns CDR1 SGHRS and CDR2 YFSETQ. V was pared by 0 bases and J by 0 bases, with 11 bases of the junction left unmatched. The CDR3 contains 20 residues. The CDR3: CASSLVGQATGYSGANVLTF. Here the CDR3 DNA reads TGCGCCAGCAGCTTGGTGGGACAGGCCACAGGGTACTCTGGGGCCAACGTCCTGACTTTC.

Here the CDR3 DNA reads TGTGCCAGCAGCCTCCTGATCGAGCAGTACTTC. It yields the protein CASSLLIEQYF. The chain couples TRBV11-2 to TRBJ2-7; D remains ambiguous. Trimming pared 5 bases from V and 6 bases from J, leaving 8 bases between. There are 11 residues in the CDR3. In germline, CDR1 is SGHAT, CDR2 FQNNGV. The whole variable domain, filled in from reference TRBV11-2 and TRBJ2-7, reads EAGVAQSPRYKIIEKRQSVAFWCNPISGHATLYWYQQILGQGPKLLIQFQNNGVVDDSQLPKDRFSAERLKGVDSTLKIQPAKLEDSAVYLCASSLLIEQYFGPGTRLTVT.